Listed here is a single T cell receptor beta chain. As yet, its antigen is unknown. This record belongs to a study of CXCR3-negative and CXCR3-positive naive CD8 T cells. Across the whole study: Each library held about 1.5 +/- 0.3 million TRB reads, approximately 140 million in total. Study-wide results and limits: Whereas memory cells differed, naive CXCR3-negative and CXCR3-positive cells shared similar TRBV-TRBJ usage. The study found more hydrophobic TRB CDR3s in CXCR3-positive naive cells than in CXCR3-negative naive cells.

Subsets of CD8+ T cells were each sorted in triplicate at approximately 300,000 cells apiece. Identification of naive CD8+ T cells rested on CD45RO-CCR7+CD27+CD95- status. This CDR3 comprises 17 residues. In germline, CDR1 is MDHEN, CDR2 SYDVKM. The TRB libraries of cDNA were built by UMI-labeled 5' RACE. For each CDR3 protein, TCRdb gives one entry from its re-call of the 5' RACE reads, without DNA. This table holds nearly 7,000 distinct CDR3 sequences. The specimen was naive CXCR3+ CD8+ T cells from blood. Subset denoted: CD45RO-CCR7+CD27+CD95- naive CD8+ T cells expressing CXCR3 (TNR3+). This TCR derives from a human donor in good health. Some clones in this sample may be carry-over from other donors' samples. J is TRBJ2-4 and V is TRBV28; TCRdb's D call, TRBD1, is unchecked because there is no DNA. CDR3 amino acids: CASSQPGQGLAKNIQYF.